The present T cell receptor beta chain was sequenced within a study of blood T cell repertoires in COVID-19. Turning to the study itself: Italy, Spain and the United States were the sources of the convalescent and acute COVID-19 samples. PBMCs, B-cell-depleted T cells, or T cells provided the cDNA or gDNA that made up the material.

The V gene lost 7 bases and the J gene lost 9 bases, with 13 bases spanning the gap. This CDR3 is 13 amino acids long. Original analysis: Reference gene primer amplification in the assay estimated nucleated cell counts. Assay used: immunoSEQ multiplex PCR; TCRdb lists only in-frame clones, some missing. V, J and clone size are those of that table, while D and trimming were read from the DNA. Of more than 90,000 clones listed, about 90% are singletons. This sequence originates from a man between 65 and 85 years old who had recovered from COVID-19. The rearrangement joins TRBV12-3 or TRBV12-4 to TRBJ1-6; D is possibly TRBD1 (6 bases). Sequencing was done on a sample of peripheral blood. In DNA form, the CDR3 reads TGTGCCAGCACCCGCAGGGGTGTTTCACCCCTCCACTTT. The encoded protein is CASTRRGVSPLHF.